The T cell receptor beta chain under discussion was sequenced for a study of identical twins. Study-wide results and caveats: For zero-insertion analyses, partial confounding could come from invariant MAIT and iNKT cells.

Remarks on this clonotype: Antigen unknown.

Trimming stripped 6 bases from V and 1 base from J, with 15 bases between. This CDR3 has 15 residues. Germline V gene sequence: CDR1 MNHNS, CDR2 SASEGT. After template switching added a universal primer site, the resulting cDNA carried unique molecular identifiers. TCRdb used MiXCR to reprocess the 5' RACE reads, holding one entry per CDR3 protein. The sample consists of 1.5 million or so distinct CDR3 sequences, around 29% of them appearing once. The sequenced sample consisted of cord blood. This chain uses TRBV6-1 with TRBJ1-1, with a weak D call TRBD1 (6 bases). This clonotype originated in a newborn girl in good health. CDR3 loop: CASRLLSGANTEAFF. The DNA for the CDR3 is TGTGCCAGCAGACTTTTATCGGGGGCGAACACTGAAGCTTTCTTT.